The clone carrying this T cell receptor beta chain was counted many times. What it binds is unknown. Ophthalmopathy patients had Clinical Activity Score at least 3, NOSPECS grade at least 4, duration under 3 months. Cells are PBMCs isolated from about 10 ml of fresh blood. RNA transcripts served as the template for amplifying TCR beta CDR3 regions. HTBI primers drove first-round RT-PCR of the TCR CDR3. One entry per CDR3 protein, called by TCRdb with MiXCR from the multiplex PCR reads. The sample contains hundreds of thousands of distinct CDR3 sequences, less than 20% of which appear only once. With 1 base clipped from V and 4 bases from J, the junction kept 12 bases outside the gene matches. This CDR3 has 16 residues. Per the germline V gene, CDR1 is DFQATT and CDR2 is SNEGSKA (reference sequence). This record belongs to a study of T cells in Graves' hyperthyroidism and ophthalmopathy. The study, taken as a whole, reports: A model built on 13 V-J features separated ophthalmopathy from stable hyperthyroidism.

The TCR originated in a middle-aged man with Graves' ophthalmopathy. The sample was blood. The chain carries TRBV20-1 and TRBJ2-7; TRBD1 aligns across 8 bases. The CDR3 here is CSARGLAPDRAYEQYF. CDR3 nucleotides: TGCAGTGCTAGAGGTTTGGCCCCGGACAGGGCATACGAGCAGTACTTC.